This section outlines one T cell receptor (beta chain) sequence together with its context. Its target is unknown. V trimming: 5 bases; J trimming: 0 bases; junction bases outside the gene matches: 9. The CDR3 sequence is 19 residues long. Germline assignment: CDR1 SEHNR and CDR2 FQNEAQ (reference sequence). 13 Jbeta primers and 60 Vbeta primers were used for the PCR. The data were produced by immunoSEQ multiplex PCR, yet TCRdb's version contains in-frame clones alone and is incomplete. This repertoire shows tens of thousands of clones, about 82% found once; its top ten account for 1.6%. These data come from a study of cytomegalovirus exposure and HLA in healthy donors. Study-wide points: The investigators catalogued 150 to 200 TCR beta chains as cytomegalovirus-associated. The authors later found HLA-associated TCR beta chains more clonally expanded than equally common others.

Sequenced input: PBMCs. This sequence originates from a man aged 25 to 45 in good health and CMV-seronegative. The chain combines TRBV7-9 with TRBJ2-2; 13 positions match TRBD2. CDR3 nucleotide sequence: TGTGCCAGCAGCAAAAGACTAGCGGGGGGACCCTCGAACACCGGGGAGCTGTTTTTT. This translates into CASSKRLAGGPSNTGELFF.